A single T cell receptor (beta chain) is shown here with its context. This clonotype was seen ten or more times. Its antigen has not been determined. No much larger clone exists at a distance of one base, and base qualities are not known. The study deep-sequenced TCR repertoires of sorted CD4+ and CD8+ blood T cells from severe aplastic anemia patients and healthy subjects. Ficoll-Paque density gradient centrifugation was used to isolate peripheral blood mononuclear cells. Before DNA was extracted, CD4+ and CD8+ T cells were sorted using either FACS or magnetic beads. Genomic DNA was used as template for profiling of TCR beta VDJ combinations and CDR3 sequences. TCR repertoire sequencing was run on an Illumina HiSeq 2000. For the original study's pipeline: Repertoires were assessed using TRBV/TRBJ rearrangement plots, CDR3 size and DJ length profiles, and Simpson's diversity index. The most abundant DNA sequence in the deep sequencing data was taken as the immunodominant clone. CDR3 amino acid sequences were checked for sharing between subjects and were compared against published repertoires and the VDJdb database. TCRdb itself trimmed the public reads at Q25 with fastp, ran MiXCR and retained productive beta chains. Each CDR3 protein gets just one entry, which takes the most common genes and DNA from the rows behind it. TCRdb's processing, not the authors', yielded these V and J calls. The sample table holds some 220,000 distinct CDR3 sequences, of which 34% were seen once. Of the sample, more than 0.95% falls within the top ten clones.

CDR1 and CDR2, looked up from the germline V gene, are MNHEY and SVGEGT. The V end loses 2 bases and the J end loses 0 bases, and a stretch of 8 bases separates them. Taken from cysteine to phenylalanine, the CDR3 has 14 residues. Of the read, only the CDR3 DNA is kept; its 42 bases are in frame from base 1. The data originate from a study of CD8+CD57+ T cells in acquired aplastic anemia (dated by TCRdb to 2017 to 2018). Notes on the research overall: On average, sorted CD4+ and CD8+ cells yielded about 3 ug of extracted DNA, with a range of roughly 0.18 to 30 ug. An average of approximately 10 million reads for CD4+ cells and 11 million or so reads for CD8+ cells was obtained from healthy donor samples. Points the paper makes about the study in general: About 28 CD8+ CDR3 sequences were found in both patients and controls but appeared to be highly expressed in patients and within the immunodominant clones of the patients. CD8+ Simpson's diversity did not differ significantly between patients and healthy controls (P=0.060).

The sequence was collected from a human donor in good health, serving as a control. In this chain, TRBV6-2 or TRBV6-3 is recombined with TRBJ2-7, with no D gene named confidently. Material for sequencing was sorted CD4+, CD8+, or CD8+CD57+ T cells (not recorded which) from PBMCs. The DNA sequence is TGTGCCAGCAGTTACACCGCCCCCTCCTACGAGCAGTACTTC. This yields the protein CASSYTAPSYEQYF.